This T cell receptor beta chain was sequenced in a study of identical twins. Study-wide results and limits: Partial confounding of zero-insertion analyses by invariant MAIT and iNKT cells was possible. While abundant cord blood beta clonotypes carried fewer insertions, memory repertoires showed no such pattern.

A single record per CDR3 protein comes from TCRdb applying MiXCR to the 5' RACE reads. The table includes approximately 670,000 distinct CDR3 sequences, roughly 6% detected once. This clonotype was seen a few times. Its antigen remains unidentified. This CDR3 is built from 11 residues. Looked up from germline, CDR1 is GTSNPN and CDR2 is SVGIG (reference sequence). This TCR was recovered from a man between 18 and 35 years old in good health. The chain links TRBV30 to TRBJ2-1; D remains unclear. Sequences were obtained from naive T cells sorted from blood. The CDR3 region is CALKMYNEQFF. The CDR3 DNA follows: TGTGCTCTGAAGATGTACAATGAGCAGTTCTTC.